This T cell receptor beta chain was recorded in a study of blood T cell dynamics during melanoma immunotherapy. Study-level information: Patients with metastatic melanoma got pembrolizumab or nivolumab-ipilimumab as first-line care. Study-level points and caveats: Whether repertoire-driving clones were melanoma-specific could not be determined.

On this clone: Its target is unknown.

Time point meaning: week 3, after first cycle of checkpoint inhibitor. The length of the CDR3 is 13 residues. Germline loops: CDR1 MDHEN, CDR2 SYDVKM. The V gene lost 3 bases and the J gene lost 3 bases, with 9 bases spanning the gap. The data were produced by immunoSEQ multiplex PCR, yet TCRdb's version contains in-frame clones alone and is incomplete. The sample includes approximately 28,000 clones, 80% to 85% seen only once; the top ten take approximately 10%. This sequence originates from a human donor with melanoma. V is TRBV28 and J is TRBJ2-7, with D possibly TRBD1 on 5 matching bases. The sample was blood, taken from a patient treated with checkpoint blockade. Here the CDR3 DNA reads TGTGCCAGCAGTTTGGACACGGACTACGAGCAGTACTTC. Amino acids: CASSLDTDYEQYF.